This T cell receptor (beta chain) was retrieved from a study of blood T cells in healthy people across ages. The study, taken as a whole, reports: There was a strong correlation between TCR beta diversity and naive T cell percentage. Investigators treated diversity estimates from one million T cells as underestimates.

CDR3 length equals 15 residues. CDR1 and CDR2 from the germline V gene are SQVTM and ANQGSEA. Trimming removed 2 bases at V and 4 bases at J, with 18 bases between. This clonotype was counted between two and nine times. Its antigen is not known. Caucasian, healthy and from Russia, the donors were aged between about 6 and 90. Extractions gave at least 5.5 micrograms of total RNA per sample. Next came a second PCR, run for about 7 to 12 cycles, which used a sample-barcoded 5' primer along with a J-beta primer mix. TCRdb re-analysed the 5' RACE reads in MiXCR, keeping a single row per CDR3 protein. The sample records some 290,000 distinct CDR3 sequences, around 27% being singletons.

Sequencing was performed on blood. The chain recombines TRBV29-1 with TRBJ2-7; either TRBD1 or TRBD2 may fit D (5 bases each). The sequence came from a woman in her 70s in good health. The chain's CDR3 is CSVEIRDPGRYEQYF. The CDR3 coding sequence is TGCAGCGTTGAAATTAGGGACCCTGGGCGGTACGAGCAGTACTTC.